Below, 4 T cell receptor beta chains from the same sample are listed, as sequenced in a study of blood T cell repertoires in COVID-19. TCRdb's table, derived via immunoSEQ multiplex PCR, lists solely in-frame clones and lacks some. The data hold more than 55,000 clones, with around 74% observed a single time. Sample: peripheral blood. The receptor source for this set is a woman aged 50 to 65 with active or convalescent COVID-19.

This chain links TRBV7-8 with TRBJ2-1; TRBD2 might be the D (6 bases). V was trimmed by 7 bases and J by 3 bases, leaving 13 bases between them. The germline gives CDR1 SGHVS, CDR2 FQNEAQ. This CDR3 contains 14 residues. In nucleotides, the CDR3 is TGTGCCAGCACCCCCGGGGGATACTACAATGAGCAGTTCTTC. This encodes CASTPGGYYNEQFF.

The V call is TRBV18, the J call TRBJ2-5; 14 positions match TRBD2. The V and J ends lost 3 bases and 7 bases, in that order; junction bases with no gene match: 4. The CDR3 has 15 residues. The germline V gene encodes CDR1 KGHSH and CDR2 LQKENI. In nucleotides, the CDR3 is TGTGCCAGCTCACCGGGACTAGCGGGAGAATCGACCCAGTACTTC. Its protein is CASSPGLAGESTQYF.

The table lists this clone with a count of one. The rearrangement uses TRBV5-6 and TRBJ2-2; TRBD1 matches at 10 bases. CDR1 is SGHDT and CDR2 is YYEEEE in the germline V gene. V dropped 4 bases and J dropped 3; count of bases not matched to a gene: 6. This CDR3 is built from 16 residues. CDR3 sequence reads: CASSPGTGAYTGELFF. The CDR3 DNA is TGTGCCAGCAGCCCTGGGACAGGGGCCTACACCGGGGAGCTGTTTTTT.

The chain links TRBV7-2 to TRBJ2-5; no firm D call. The V gene's germline CDR1 is SGHTA and CDR2 FQGNSA. The V gene lost 1 base and the J gene lost 8 bases, with 11 bases spanning the gap. The CDR3 totals 13 residues. CDR3 nucleotide sequence: TGTGCCAGCAGCTTAGGGCCCGATTATACCCAGTACTTC. It yields the protein CASSLGPDYTQYF.